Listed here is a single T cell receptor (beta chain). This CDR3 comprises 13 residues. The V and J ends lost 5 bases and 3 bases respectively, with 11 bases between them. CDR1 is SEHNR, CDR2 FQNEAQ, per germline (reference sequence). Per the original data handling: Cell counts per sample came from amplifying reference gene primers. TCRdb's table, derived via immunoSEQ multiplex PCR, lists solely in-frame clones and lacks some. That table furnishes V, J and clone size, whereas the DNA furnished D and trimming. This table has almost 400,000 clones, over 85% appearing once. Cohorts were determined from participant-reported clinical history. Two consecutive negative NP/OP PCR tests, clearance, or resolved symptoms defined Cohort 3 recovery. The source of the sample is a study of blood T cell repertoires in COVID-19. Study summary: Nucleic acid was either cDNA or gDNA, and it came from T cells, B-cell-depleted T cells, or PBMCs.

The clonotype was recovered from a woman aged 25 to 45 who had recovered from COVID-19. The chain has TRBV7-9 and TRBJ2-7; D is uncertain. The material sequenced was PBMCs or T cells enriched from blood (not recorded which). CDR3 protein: CASSHPRGYEQYF. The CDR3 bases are TGTGCCAGCAGCCACCCCCGAGGCTACGAGCAGTACTTC.